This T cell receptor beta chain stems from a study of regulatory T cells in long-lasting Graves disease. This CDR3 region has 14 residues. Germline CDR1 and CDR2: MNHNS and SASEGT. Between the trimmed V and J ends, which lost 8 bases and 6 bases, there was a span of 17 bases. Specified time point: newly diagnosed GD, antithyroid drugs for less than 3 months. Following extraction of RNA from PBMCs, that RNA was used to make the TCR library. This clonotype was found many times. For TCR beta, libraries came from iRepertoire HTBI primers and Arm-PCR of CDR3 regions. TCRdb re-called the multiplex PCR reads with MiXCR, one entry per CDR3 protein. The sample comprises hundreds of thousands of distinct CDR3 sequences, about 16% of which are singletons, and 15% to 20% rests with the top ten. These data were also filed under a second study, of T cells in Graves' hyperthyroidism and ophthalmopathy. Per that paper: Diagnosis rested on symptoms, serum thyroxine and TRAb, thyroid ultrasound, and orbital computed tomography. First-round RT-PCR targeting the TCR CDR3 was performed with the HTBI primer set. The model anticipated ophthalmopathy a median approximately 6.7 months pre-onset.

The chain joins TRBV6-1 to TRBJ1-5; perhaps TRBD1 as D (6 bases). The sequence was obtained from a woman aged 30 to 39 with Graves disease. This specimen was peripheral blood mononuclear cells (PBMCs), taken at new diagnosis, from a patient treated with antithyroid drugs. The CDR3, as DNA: TGTGCCAGCGGTAGGGGGGAGGGAATTCAGCCCCAGCATTTT. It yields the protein CASGRGEGIQPQHF.